This T cell receptor (beta chain) was captured in a study of control samples from healthy donors and cancer patients. TCRdb's copy holds only in-frame clones and misses some; the assay was immunoSEQ multiplex PCR. The sample contains around 53,000 clones, 75% to 90% of which appear only once. The germline V gene encodes CDR1 SGHRS and CDR2 YFSETQ. The CDR3 is 14 amino acids. J lost 2 bases, V lost 4 bases, and 3 bases had no gene match. This clone was seen once. This sequence originates from a man aged 55-75 years with head and neck cancer. The V gene is TRBV5-1, the J gene TRBJ2-1, with 7 positions matching TRBD2. Specimen: PBMCs. The CDR3 region has the DNA TGCGCCAGCAGCGTCAGCGGGACCTACAATGAGCAGTTCTTC. This translates into CASSVSGTYNEQFF.